Listed below are T cell receptor beta chains from one sample, sequenced in a study of cytomegalovirus exposure and HLA in healthy donors. Produced via immunoSEQ multiplex PCR; TCRdb's table is partial and in-frame only. The table has approximately 200,000 clones, over 75% seen once. Source material: PBMCs. The receptors originated from a girl aged 2-10 years in good health and CMV-seronegative. The CDR3 runs from the conserved cysteine through the conserved F or W. Fields, in order: clone size, D gene, J gene, V gene, CDR3 protein, CDR3 DNA. A D gene is named only where the DNA matches it firmly. Size is stated for part of the rows, as once, few or many counts, or as a class when the clone is expanded.

- | TRBD2 | TRBJ2-1 | TRBV2 | CASGRPGGVDEQFF | TGTGCCAGCGGCCGCCCGGGAGGGGTCGATGAGCAGTTCTTC
- | TRBD2 | TRBJ2-1 | TRBV2 | CASSPGLAEYNEQFF | TGTGCCAGCAGCCCGGGACTAGCGGAGTACAATGAGCAGTTCTTC
- | TRBD2 | TRBJ2-5 | TRBV10-2 | CASSNPIAGGQETQYF | TGCGCCAGCAGCAACCCCATAGCGGGGGGCCAAGAGACCCAGTACTTC
- | - | TRBJ1-1 | TRBV12-5 | CASGLEEVSAEAFF | TGTGCTAGTGGTTTGGAGGAGGTCTCAGCTGAAGCTTTCTTT
- | TRBD2 | TRBJ2-1 | TRBV7-7 | CASSVRTSGGLSYNEQFF | TGTGCCAGCAGCGTCAGGACTAGCGGGGGGTTGTCCTACAATGAGCAGTTCTTC
- | - | TRBJ2-6 | TRBV6-1 | CASSEALSRGSGANVLTF | TGTGCCAGCAGTGAAGCGCTTTCCAGGGGATCTGGGGCCAACGTCCTGACTTTC
- | TRBD1 | TRBJ2-7 | TRBV18 | CASSPPGQGYYEQYF | TGTGCCAGCTCACCCCCGGGACAGGGGTACTACGAGCAGTACTTC
- | - | TRBJ1-5 | TRBV9 | CASSVGWGGQPQHF | TGTGCCAGCAGCGTAGGATGGGGAGGACAGCCCCAGCATTTT
- | - | TRBJ1-2 | TRBV4-1 | CASSQEGSGITLEGYTF | TGCGCCAGCAGCCAAGAAGGTAGCGGGATAACTTTGGAGGGCTACACCTTC
- | TRBD2 | TRBJ2-3 | TRBV10-2 | CASKLAGVGSTDTQYF | TGCGCCAGCAAGCTAGCGGGAGTGGGAAGCACAGATACGCAGTATTTT
- | - | TRBJ2-5 | TRBV18 | CASSPGTTETQYF | TGTGCCAGCTCACCGGGCACAACAGAGACCCAGTACTTC
- | - | TRBJ2-1 | TRBV18 | CASSPRLVWSSYNEQFF | TGTGCCAGCTCACCAAGATTAGTGTGGAGCTCCTACAATGAGCAGTTCTTC
few | TRBD1 | TRBJ1-4 | TRBV29-1 | CSGIQGDEKLFF | TGCAGCGGCATACAGGGGGATGAAAAACTGTTTTTT
- | - | TRBJ2-1 | TRBV7-2 | CASSQRTSPYNEQFF | TGTGCCAGCAGCCAAAGGACTTCCCCCTACAATGAGCAGTTCTTC
- | - | TRBJ2-7 | TRBV7-9 | CASSLALTSGDEQYF | TGTGCCAGCAGCTTAGCGTTAACCTCAGGGGACGAGCAGTACTTC
- | TRBD2 | TRBJ2-7 | TRBV7-3 | CASATGGSYEQYF | TGTGCCAGCGCCACGGGGGGATCCTACGAGCAGTACTTC
- | TRBD2 | TRBJ2-1 | TRBV13 | CASSYTGTSGYNEQFF | TGTGCCAGCAGTTATACCGGGACTAGCGGGTACAATGAGCAGTTCTTC
- | - | TRBJ2-7 | TRBV5-1 | CASSLGQKISSYEQYF | TGCGCCAGCAGCTTGGGACAGAAAATAAGCTCCTACGAGCAGTACTTC
- | - | TRBJ2-1 | TRBV5-1 | CASSLGPSPNEQFF | TGCGCCAGCAGCTTGGGCCCTAGTCCGAATGAGCAGTTCTTC
- | TRBD2 | TRBJ2-7 | TRBV5-1 | CASSSLTSGGYEQYF | TGCGCCAGCAGCTCACTAACTAGCGGGGGCTACGAGCAGTACTTC
- | TRBD2 | TRBJ2-2 | TRBV15 | CATSVSGGAGGELFF | TGTGCCACCAGCGTCAGCGGGGGGGCTGGCGGGGAGCTGTTTTTT
- | TRBD2 | TRBJ2-3 | TRBV9 | CASSLSGTSRRLKDTQYF | TGTGCCAGCAGCCTATCCGGGACTAGTCGTCGGTTAAAGGATACGCAGTATTTT
- | TRBD1 | TRBJ2-1 | TRBV28 | CASRKGTGATYNEQFF | TGTGCCAGCAGGAAGGGGACAGGGGCTACCTACAATGAGCAGTTCTTC
- | - | TRBJ1-5 | TRBV4-1 | CASSQVAGDQPQHF | TGCGCCAGCAGCCAAGTTGCAGGGGATCAACCCCAGCATTTT
- | - | TRBJ2-7 | TRBV5-1 | CASSLEGEQYF | TGCGCCAGCAGCTTGGAGGGGGAGCAGTACTTC
- | TRBD1 | TRBJ2-1 | TRBV5-1 | CASRTGTEYNEQFF | TGCGCCAGCAGGACCGGGACAGAGTACAATGAGCAGTTCTTC
few | - | TRBJ1-1 | TRBV4-1 | CASSQTGNTEAFF | TGCGCCAGCAGCCAAACGGGGAACACTGAAGCTTTCTTT
- | - | TRBJ1-6 | TRBV6-1 | CASSEYLDSYSPLHF | TGTGCCAGCAGTGAATACTTGGACAGCTATTCACCCCTCCACTTT
- | - | TRBJ1-1 | TRBV6-6 | CASSYDPTVNTEAFF | TGTGCCAGCAGTTACGACCCGACAGTGAACACTGAAGCTTTCTTT
- | - | TRBJ2-7 | TRBV19 | CASSIRDSSYEQYF | TGTGCCAGTAGTATCCGCGACAGCTCCTACGAGCAGTACTTC
- | - | TRBJ2-5 | TRBV6-5 | CASSRTGWETQYF | TGTGCCAGCAGTCGAACGGGGTGGGAGACCCAGTACTTC
- | TRBD1 | TRBJ1-4 | TRBV7-9 | CASNAGTAPNEKLFF | TGTGCCAGCAACGCAGGGACAGCGCCTAATGAAAAACTGTTTTTT
- | - | TRBJ1-6 | TRBV7-9 | CSSSLSSRGAYNSPLHF | TGTTCCAGCAGCTTATCATCCCGGGGGGCTTATAATTCACCCCTCCACTTT
- | - | TRBJ2-3 | TRBV27 | CASRTGGTDTQYF | TGTGCCAGCAGAACGGGGGGCACAGATACGCAGTATTTT
- | - | TRBJ2-1 | TRBV27 | CASSSAGNEQFF | TGTGCCAGCAGTTCTGCGGGAAATGAGCAGTTCTTC
- | TRBD2 | TRBJ2-3 | TRBV9 | CASSAGLPLGDTQYF | TGTGCCAGCAGCGCGGGACTACCTTTAGGGGATACGCAGTATTTT
- | - | TRBJ2-7 | TRBV6-6 | CASSYAAAGPYEQYF | TGTGCCAGCAGTTACGCGGCTGCCGGCCCCTACGAGCAGTACTTC
once | TRBD2 | TRBJ2-3 | TRBV5-4 | CASSLVAGGRTDTQYF | TGTGCCAGCAGCTTAGTGGCGGGGGGGCGCACAGATACGCAGTATTTT
- | TRBD1 | TRBJ1-3 | TRBV6-6 | CATTTGTSGNTIYF | TGTGCCACCACGACAGGGACCTCTGGAAACACCATATATTTT
- | TRBD1 | TRBJ1-3 | TRBV5-4 | CASSSRTGLSSGNTIYF | TGTGCCAGCAGCTCGCGGACAGGGCTGAGCTCTGGAAACACCATATATTTT
- | TRBD1 | TRBJ2-1 | TRBV5-1 | CASSVNRGKYEQFF | TGCGCCAGCTCCGTTAACAGGGGAAAATATGAGCAGTTCTTC
- | - | TRBJ1-1 | TRBV4-1 | CASSQSRDSWVSTEAFF | TGCGCCAGCAGCCAGAGCAGGGACTCCTGGGTGAGCACTGAAGCTTTCTTT
- | TRBD1 | TRBJ1-2 | TRBV10-2 | CASSAGGLYGYTF | TGCGCCAGCAGTGCAGGGGGGCTCTATGGCTACACCTTC
- | - | TRBJ2-5 | TRBV6-6 | CASSYERGQETQYF | TGTGCCAGCTCGTACGAGAGGGGGCAAGAGACCCAGTACTTC
- | TRBD2 | TRBJ2-1 | TRBV18 | CASSPREGTYNEQFF | TGTGCCAGCTCACCTCGGGAGGGAACCTACAATGAGCAGTTCTTC
- | TRBD2 | TRBJ2-1 | TRBV7-9 | CASRTSGSNNEQFF | TGTGCCAGCAGAACTAGCGGGAGCAACAATGAGCAGTTCTTC
- | TRBD1 | TRBJ1-5 | TRBV7-8 | CASSFDRANQPQHF | TGTGCCAGCAGCTTTGACAGGGCAAATCAGCCCCAGCATTTT
- | - | TRBJ2-1 | TRBV29-1 | CSVEGGQGSNEQFF | TGCAGCGTTGAAGGTGGTCAGGGATCCAATGAGCAGTTCTTC
- | - | TRBJ2-7 | TRBV7-9 | CASSHLGRPYEQYF | TGTGCCAGCAGCCATCTGGGCAGACCCTACGAGCAGTACTTC
once | - | TRBJ2-7 | TRBV15 | CATSRDLAQATYEQYF | TGTGCCACCAGCAGAGATTTGGCACAGGCGACCTACGAGCAGTACTTC
- | TRBD2 | TRBJ2-1 | TRBV19 | CASSGLAGGIRDEQFF | TGTGCCAGTAGTGGACTAGCGGGAGGGATAAGGGATGAGCAGTTCTTC
- | - | TRBJ1-1 | TRBV5-1 | CASSLGTGYEAFF | TGCGCCAGCAGCTTGGGTACGGGGTACGAAGCTTTCTTT
- | TRBD1 | TRBJ2-7 | TRBV7-8 | CASSRGQGYEQYF | TGTGCCAGCAGCCGAGGACAGGGCTACGAGCAGTACTTC
- | TRBD1 | TRBJ2-7 | TRBV7-6 | CASSPGTGGGYEQYF | TGTGCCAGCAGCCCGGGGACAGGGGGCGGGTACGAGCAGTACTTC
- | - | TRBJ2-3 | TRBV6-5 | CASSYDWGVTDTQYF | TGTGCCAGCAGTTACGACTGGGGGGTAACAGATACGCAGTATTTT
once | - | TRBJ1-3 | TRBV7-3 | CASSSPGRDNTIYF | TGTGCCAGCAGCTCCCCGGGCAGGGATAACACCATATATTTT
- | - | TRBJ1-1 | TRBV5-1 | CASRIGRNTEAFF | TGCGCCAGCAGGATAGGGAGGAACACTGAAGCTTTCTTT